The 3 T cell receptor beta chains presented below share a single source sample, sequenced in a study of blood T cell repertoires in COVID-19. TCRdb's copy holds only in-frame clones and misses some; the assay was immunoSEQ multiplex PCR. The sample contains nearly 100,000 clones, approximately 84% of which appear only once. The sequencing input was peripheral blood. These receptor sequences come from a woman aged 55-69 years with acute or convalescent COVID-19.

The chain uses TRBV24-1 and TRBJ2-1; TRBD1 matches 7 bases. The trim removed 7 bases at V and 7 bases at J, leaving 15 bases unmatched. Germline V gives CDR1 KGHDR, CDR2 SFDVKD. The CDR3 consists of 16 residues. The CDR3 reads CATSSPTGQTKNEQFF. The CDR3, as DNA: TGTGCCACCAGCAGTCCAACGGGACAGACGAAGAATGAGCAGTTCTTC.

The chain couples TRBV6-1 to TRBJ2-5, with 7 bases lining up with TRBD2. Losses at the gene ends were 0 bases for V and 2 bases for J; bases not matched to a gene: 9. Looked up from germline, CDR1 is MNHNS and CDR2 is SASEGT. The CDR3 length is 17 residues. CDR3 bases: TGTGCCAGCAGTGAAGCGCGTTTGCGGGGGAAACAAGAGACCCAGTACTTC. This codes for CASSEARLRGKQETQYF.

The chain has TRBV4-1 and TRBJ1-5; TRBD1 matches at 7 bases. CDR1 MGHRA and CDR2 YSYEKL come from the germline V gene. Unmatched junction bases numbered 7, after V lost 0 bases and J lost 5 bases. CDR3 size: 16 residues. The CDR3 is CASSQDSRGRYQPQHF. The CDR3 DNA reads as TGCGCCAGCAGCCAAGATAGCAGGGGGAGGTATCAGCCCCAGCATTTT.